The clone carrying this T cell receptor (beta chain) was picked up a small number of times. Its antigen remains unidentified. CDR1 is SGHTA and CDR2 is FQGNSA in the germline V gene. The CDR3 covers 14 residues. With 7 bases clipped from V and 5 bases from J, the junction kept 6 bases outside the gene matches. The data were obtained in a study of cytomegalovirus exposure and HLA in healthy donors. Study results and limitations: Analyses of presence/absence relied on an assumption of roughly uniform sequencing depth across donors. Analysis performed later showed TCR beta chains linked to HLA being more clonally expanded than equally common others. Reports described diagnosis of cytomegalovirus status by the classifier as highly specific and sensitive.

Researchers ran the PCR with 60 Vbeta and 13 Jbeta primers. Repertoires were generated with immunoSEQ multiplex PCR, while TCRdb's copy carries only in-frame clones and drops some. Here the sample spans 100,000 to 150,000 clones, approximately 70% being singletons. The sequenced material came from PBMCs. The sequence was collected from a man between 60 and 75 years old in good health and CMV-seropositive. The chain recombines TRBV7-2 with TRBJ2-3, with TRBD2 identical over 10 bases. In nucleotides, the CDR3 is TGTGCCAGCACTTTAGCGGGGGGAGGAGATACGCAGTATTTT. This gives the protein CASTLAGGGDTQYF.